This T cell receptor (beta chain) was documented in a study of T-cell reconstitution after alpha-beta-depleted transplantation in children. Points from the study as a whole: A year had passed since transplant, and T-cell counts and diversity by then came mostly from newly produced T cells.

Construction of the TCRbeta library involved unique molecular identifiers. TCRdb passed the PCR reads through MiXCR, listing each CDR3 protein once. This table has approximately 110,000 distinct CDR3 sequences, around 23% appearing once. The germline V gene has CDR1 SGHRS and CDR2 YFSETQ. J lost 7 bases, V lost 3 bases, and 8 bases had no gene match. The CDR3 is 15 amino acids. Ten or more counts support this clonotype. Its target is not known. The rearrangement uses TRBV5-1 and TRBJ2-1; 9 bases are shared with TRBD2. The sample here was PBMCs, mostly from graft donor cells, taken 180 days after TCRalphabeta/CD19-depleted stem cell transplant. The source is a male patient under 10 years old who had a stem cell transplant for chronic granulomatous disease, so the T cells may come from the graft donor. The CDR3 DNA reads as TGCGCCAGCAGCTGGGGACTAGCAGTCCAGAATGAGCAGTTCTTC. As protein: CASSWGLAVQNEQFF.